This TCR beta chain emerged from a study of T cells in pancreatic ductal adenocarcinoma. Measured with immunoSEQ multiplex PCR; TCRdb has only the in-frame clones, and not every one. There are roughly 17,000 clones in the sample; approximately 89% occur only once, and 16% lies in the top ten. The V gene's germline CDR1 is ENHRY and CDR2 SYGVKD. The CDR3 has 20 residues. V lost 0 bases and J 0 bases, leaving 23 bases between the germline ends. No neoadjuvant therapy was given to the selected pancreatic ductal adenocarcinoma patients before their surgery. The sequencing input was PBMCs. The TCR originated in a human donor with pancreatic ductal adenocarcinoma. The chain employs TRBV10-3 and TRBJ1-2; D possibly corresponds to TRBD1 (5 bases). CDR3 sequence: CAISESTGPRRRRANYGYTF. For the CDR3, the DNA is TGTGCCATCAGTGAGTCGACGGGGCCCCGGAGACGGCGGGCTAACTATGGCTACACCTTC.